These T cell receptor beta chains were read from a single sample in a study of blood T cell repertoires in COVID-19. TCRdb's table, derived via immunoSEQ multiplex PCR, lists solely in-frame clones and lacks some. The sample includes 250,000 or so clones, 85% to 90% of them seen just once. Sequenced: PBMCs or T cells enriched from blood (not recorded which). The receptors come from a woman in her 50s who had recovered from COVID-19. CDR3s include the opening cysteine and the closing phenylalanine or tryptophan.

v_gene	j_gene	CDR3aa
TRBV7-9	TRBJ2-1	CASSLGWEAPFEQFF
TRBV12-2	TRBJ2-6	CASRLLRAIRLAGSGANVLTF
TRBV11-2	TRBJ2-1	CASSLAWRNNEQFF
TRBV19	TRBJ2-2	CASGRNTGELFF
TRBV5-8	TRBJ1-4	CASSFGLSGLNEKLFF
TRBV18	TRBJ2-2	CASAGTSGRTRYSGELFF
TRBV30	TRBJ1-1	CAWTPEALKAFF
TRBV28	TRBJ1-1	CASSLYTYTEAFF
TRBV29-1	TRBJ2-5	CRQGTTRQETQYF
TRBV19	TRBJ1-2	CASSIPGKNYGYTF
TRBV27	TRBJ2-7	CASSFVTSGRREQYF
TRBV30	TRBJ2-2	CAWSALAQMNTGELFF
TRBV18	TRBJ1-2	CASSRSRRGPLVGYTF
TRBV28	TRBJ1-3	CASNGPRNGGNTIYF
TRBV7-2	TRBJ2-1	CASSPRGGRESYNEQFF
TRBV3-1/TRBV3-2	TRBJ2-1	CASSSRLAGVGGNEQFF
TRBV5-1	TRBJ1-1	CASSSQTGFTEAFF
TRBV4-3	TRBJ2-7	CASSQHTGPYEQYF
TRBV3-1/TRBV3-2	TRBJ2-2	CASSARGRSTGELFF
TRBV11-2	TRBJ2-2	CASSFSGGNTGELFF
TRBV7-8	TRBJ2-7	CASSLGQGATYEQYF
TRBV4-1	TRBJ2-1	CASSQVGLFNEQFF
TRBV4-1	TRBJ1-4	CASSHGTGDEKLFF
TRBV19	TRBJ2-7	CASSPDRGRFYEQYF
TRBV28	TRBJ2-7	CASSTPSSGNHEQYF
TRBV18	TRBJ1-1	CASSRNPTGLNTEAFF
TRBV18	TRBJ1-2	CASSPAGQSGYTF
TRBV5-1	TRBJ2-1	CASSSAWEGAYNEQFF
TRBV6-1	TRBJ2-7	CASSAGGKTASYEQYF
TRBV18	TRBJ2-7	CASSPGEREVGEQYF